The source of this T cell receptor beta chain is a study of cytomegalovirus exposure and HLA in healthy donors. The study, taken as a whole, reports: Donors belonging to an Asian-associated ancestry cluster reportedly showed fewer N-insertions in productive TCRs than the approximately 670-donor mean, according to what a later analysis found. Some highly shared sequence variants likely arose as a pipeline artifact.

With respect to this clone: Its cognate antigen is unknown.

The CDR3 loop spans 15 amino acids. Trimming shortened V by 3 bases and J by 0 bases, and 13 bases separated the two germline ends. The germline gives CDR1 SGHRS, CDR2 YFSETQ. A multiplex PCR was run with 60 Vbeta primers and 13 Jbeta primers. The method was immunoSEQ multiplex PCR; TCRdb's version includes in-frame clones alone and lacks a portion of them. Of around 79,000 clones in the sample, 65% to 85% were seen once. The specimen was PBMCs. The sequence came from a woman aged 40 to 50 in good health and CMV-seropositive. J is TRBJ2-7 and V is TRBV5-1; TRBD2 might be the D (6 bases). The CDR3 nucleotides read TGCGCCAGCAGCTCGTCCACGGGGGTCTCCTACGAGCAGTACTTC. Its protein product is CASSSSTGVSYEQYF.